The rows below give T cell receptor beta chains drawn from one sample of a study of blood T cell repertoires in COVID-19. Sequencing was performed with immunoSEQ multiplex PCR; in TCRdb, only in-frame clones are kept and a portion is missing. The sample yields some 61,000 clones, about 88% seen once. Sequencing was done on a sample of peripheral blood. These receptors all come from a man in his sixties with acute or convalescent COVID-19. The CDR3 runs from the conserved cysteine through the conserved F or W. A D gene is named only where the DNA matches it firmly.

>TRBV6-5|NA|TRBJ2-4
TGTGCCAGCAGTCAGGGGAGCATTCAGTACTTC
CASSQGSIQYF
>TRBV6-2/TRBV6-3|NA|TRBJ1-1
TGTGCCAGCAGTTACTCGGCGTCGAACGGGGCTTTCTTT
CASSYSASNGAFF
>TRBV9|TRBD1|TRBJ2-2
TGTGCCAGCAGCTCCTCGGACAGGGTGCGCGGGGAGCTGTTTTTT
CASSSSDRVRGELFF
>TRBV19|NA|TRBJ1-4
TGTGCCACTCGCGGGGGGAGGATGCTGTTTTTT
CATRGGRMLFF
>TRBV24-1|NA|TRBJ2-7
TGTGCCACCAGCGGCCAACAGGGGGGGGAGCAGTACTTC
CATSGQQGGEQYF
>TRBV18|NA|TRBJ1-1
TGTGCCAGCTCACCACGGGGAGAGGCGGCTTTCTTT
CASSPRGEAAFF
>TRBV24-1|NA|TRBJ1-1
TGTGCCACCGAGGGGGTCGGGGACACTGAAGCTTTCTTT
CATEGVGDTEAFF
>TRBV30|TRBD2|TRBJ2-2
TGTGCCATGGCCGGCGGGGGGTTCACCGGGGAGCTGTTTTTT
CAMAGGGFTGELFF
>TRBV5-1|TRBD1|TRBJ2-7
TGCGCCAGCAGACGTGGGACAGGGGCATTCGAGCAGTACTTC
CASRRGTGAFEQYF
>TRBV13|TRBD2|TRBJ2-3
TGTGCCAGCAGAGCCGCCGGGGGGGCCGAAGCAGATACGCAGTATTTT
CASRAAGGAEADTQYF
>TRBV7-9|TRBD1|TRBJ1-6
TGTGCCAGCAGCCGGGACAGGATGGAAAGCTCCTATAATTCACCCCTCCACTTT
CASSRDRMESSYNSPLHF